The rows below give T cell receptor beta chains drawn from one sample of a study of shared clonotypes between healthy human individuals. Only in-frame clones appear in the TCRdb table, and some are missing; sequencing was by immunoSEQ multiplex PCR. The sample records about 2.4 million clones, more than 80% being singletons. Source material: naive CD4+ T cells sorted from blood. Source of these receptors: a man aged 18 to 29 in good health. CDR3s include the opening cysteine and the closing phenylalanine or tryptophan.

V gene: TRBV14; J gene: TRBJ2-5; CDR3 protein: CASSKDRRTQYF
V gene: TRBV5-4; J gene: TRBJ2-7; CDR3 protein: CASSFQGSSYEQYF
V gene: TRBV10-3; J gene: TRBJ1-1; CDR3 protein: CAISRQGPMNTEAFF
V gene: TRBV10-3; J gene: TRBJ2-5; CDR3 protein: CAIKASSGRGQETQYF
V gene: TRBV19; J gene: TRBJ1-2; CDR3 protein: CASTPLDRTNYGYTF
V gene: TRBV5-1; J gene: TRBJ2-7; CDR3 protein: CASSSAGQPYEQYF
V gene: TRBV5-1; J gene: TRBJ2-5; CDR3 protein: CASSLAPSGDQETQYF
V gene: TRBV18; J gene: TRBJ2-1; CDR3 protein: CASSPPGGAGYNEQFF
V gene: TRBV19; J gene: TRBJ2-2; CDR3 protein: CASTRTKLAGEAGELFF
V gene: TRBV6-6; J gene: TRBJ1-6; CDR3 protein: CASTIEGPSYNSPLHF
V gene: TRBV21-1; J gene: TRBJ2-4; CDR3 protein: CASSKSSTGKAKNIQYF